The 10 T cell receptor beta chains given below trace back to one sample, sequenced in a study of beta chain features in type 1 diabetes. Points from the study as a whole: In every one of the four CD4+ subsets, TCRB CDR3s were moderately but significantly shorter in Type 1 diabetes patients.

Expressed TCRB transcripts were sequenced after all isolated RNA was converted to cDNA. Method: immunoSEQ multiplex PCR; TCRdb's copy keeps in-frame clones and lacks some. The repertoire includes about 400,000 clones, roughly 12% of them detected once, and 0.008% to 0.011% sits in the top ten. These receptors have no identified antigens. Sequencing used naive CD4+ T cells from blood. The receptors were gathered from a woman aged 18-29 years with type 1 diabetes.

This clone was detected a few times. The gene calls are TRBV5-6 and TRBJ1-4; maybe TRBD1 (6 bases). The CDR3 extends over 14 amino acids. The V end was cut by 2 bases, the J end by 4 bases, with 9 bases between. Germline CDR1 SGHDT, CDR2 YYEEEE. The DNA of the CDR3 is TGTGCCAGCAGCTTCGACAGGCTTAATGAAAAACTGTTTTTT. Translating gives CASSFDRLNEKLFF.

This sequence joins TRBV7-8 and TRBJ2-2, with a tentative D call TRBD1 (6 bases). Germline CDR1 SGHVS, CDR2 FQNEAQ. The V end was cut by 3 bases, the J end by 5 bases, with 13 bases between. The CDR3 has 15 amino acids. The CDR3 loop reads CASSLAQGATGELFF. Here the CDR3 DNA reads TGTGCCAGCAGCTTGGCACAGGGAGCTACCGGGGAGCTGTTTTTT.

The chain joins TRBV9 to TRBJ2-7, with TRBD2 matching over 13 bases. J gave up 12 bases and V 1 base, and 13 bases lay outside the gene matches. The V gene's germline CDR1 is SGDLS and CDR2 YYNGEE. The CDR3 runs to 16 residues. CDR3: CASSVIPTSGRAQLYF. The CDR3 coding sequence is TGTGCCAGCAGCGTAATCCCAACTAGCGGGAGGGCCCAGTTGTACTTC.

The V call is TRBV6-5, the J call TRBJ2-3; a weak D match, TRBD2 (6 bases). CDR3 length: 16 residues. Germline V gene lookup returns CDR1 MNHEY and CDR2 SVGAGI. Trimming removed 2 bases from V and 0 bases from J, with 12 bases in between. This CDR3 is CASSYTSGTSTDTQYF. CDR3 coding DNA: TGTGCCAGCAGTTACACCTCCGGGACTAGCACAGATACGCAGTATTTT.

This clone was counted between two and nine times. J is TRBJ2-5 and V is TRBV20-1, with 7 bases aligning to TRBD1. The CDR3 extends over 11 amino acids. V dropped 7 bases and J dropped 5; count of bases not matched to a gene: 4. The germline gives CDR1 DFQATT, CDR2 SNEGSKA (reference sequence). CDR3 in DNA: TGCAGTGAGGGGGCCGGGGAGACCCAGTACTTC. It specifies CSEGAGETQYF.

This clone was found a few times. The chain carries TRBV25-1 and TRBJ1-6; 7 positions agree with TRBD1. CDR1 MGHDK and CDR2 SYGVNS come from the germline V gene. There are 15 residues in the CDR3. Losses at the gene ends were 8 bases for V and 8 bases for J; bases not matched to a gene: 12. DNA for the CDR3: TGTGCCAGCTCCCCCATCGACAGGGATGATTCACCCCTCCACTTT. It is translated as CASSPIDRDDSPLHF.

This clone occurred a few times. The chain uses TRBV7-9 and TRBJ1-6, with 7 positions matching TRBD1. The CDR3 has 16 amino acids. Germline values: CDR1 SEHNR, CDR2 FQNEAQ (reference sequence). The trim removed 5 bases at V and 4 bases at J, leaving 8 bases unmatched. CDR3 loop: CASSPDQGGYNSPLHF. The DNA for the CDR3 is TGTGCCAGCAGCCCCGACCAGGGGGGATATAATTCACCCCTCCACTTT.

This clone turned up a few times. The chain joins TRBV27 to TRBJ1-2; a weak D match, TRBD1 (5 bases). Trimming removed 6 bases from V and 7 bases from J, with 18 bases in between. Germline loops: CDR1 MNHEY, CDR2 SMNVEV (reference sequence). The CDR3 totals 14 residues. CDR3 sequence (DNA): TGTGCCAGCAGGGCCCCTGGGCGGGGGACTGGCTACACCTTC. Amino acids: CASRAPGRGTGYTF.

The rearrangement uses TRBV7-6 and TRBJ2-3; TRBD2 aligns across 12 bases. This CDR3 contains 16 residues. Germline V CDR1 and CDR2: SGHVS, FNYEAQ. Trimming removed 5 bases from V and 3 bases from J; junction bases left unmatched: 6. CDR3 coding DNA: TGTGCCAGCAGCCCGCTAGCGGGGGGGATGACAGATACGCAGTATTTT. Translating it yields CASSPLAGGMTDTQYF.

This clone was seen more than once but under ten times. The chain has TRBV6-1 and TRBJ2-3; 7 bases fit TRBD2. The CDR3 contains 15 residues. Germline V gene sequence: CDR1 MNHNS, CDR2 SASEGT. J gave up 0 bases and V 8 bases, and 8 bases lay outside the gene matches. The CDR3 region has the DNA TGTGCCAGCGGCTGGGGGGGGTCGAGCACAGATACGCAGTATTTT. Amino acid sequence: CASGWGGSSTDTQYF.